Detailed here is one T cell receptor beta chain. The data are from a study of preoperative IRX-2 immunotherapy in early breast cancer. The treatment here: preoperative locoregional IRX-2 cytokine immunotherapy. Patients received preoperative, locoregional IRX-2 cytokine immunotherapy in a phase Ib study. The repertoire was sequenced with immunoSEQ multiplex PCR; TCRdb's copy has only in-frame clones and lacks some. The sample comprises around 62,000 clones, 94% of which are singletons, and 1.5% to 2% rests with the top ten. Germline V CDR1 and CDR2: SGHAT, FQDESV (reference sequence). The CDR3 is made up of 15 amino acids.

The clonotype was recovered from a human donor with breast cancer. The V gene is TRBV11-1, the J gene TRBJ2-5, with 7 bases that match TRBD1. The end of the DNA aligns better with TRBJ2-7, so the J call may be wrong. The biological material was taken from a patient treated with IRX-2 immunotherapy. CDR3 coding DNA: TGTGCCAGCAGCCCCCCCGGACAGGCCGCCTACGAGCAGTACTTC. Residues: CASSPPGQAAYEQYF.